The TCR beta chain described here comes from a study of T cell repertoires in ileal Crohn's disease. The study's findings and limits: Every patient over 26.8% clonality showed endoscopic recurrence. High-frequency clones were more common in sorted CD8 than CD4 cells.

Sequencing used immunoSEQ multiplex PCR; TCRdb keeps in-frame clones, though not all of them. The sample yields tens of thousands of clones, 81% seen once. The CDR3 totals 15 residues. Trimming cost V 0 bases and J 3 bases, with 10 bases left between them. Germline V gives CDR1 SGHRS, CDR2 YFSETQ. This clone came up a few times. Its specificity is unknown. Adults with ileal or ileocolonic Crohn's disease and an indication for resection were eligible. V gene TRBV5-1 combines with J gene TRBJ2-4; TRBD1 is a possible D gene (6 bases). The specimen sequenced was ileal tissue. The TCR sequence derives from an adult with Crohn's disease. The CDR3 is CASSLGQALKNIQYF. The CDR3, as DNA: TGCGCCAGCAGCTTGGGACAGGCTCTCAAAAACATTCAGTACTTC.